This T cell receptor (beta chain) was identified in a study of cytomegalovirus exposure and HLA in healthy donors. These donors, healthy bone marrow donors, were studied. The V segment lost 10 bases and the J segment 5 bases; nucleotides outside the gene matches: 9. The CDR3 runs 14 residues. The germline V gene has CDR1 WNHNN and CDR2 SYGVQD (reference sequence). Remarks on this clone: Its cognate antigen is unknown.

Study-wide results and limits: According to reports, the classifier identified cytomegalovirus status with high specificity and sensitivity. Earlier analysis found most TCR beta V segments productive about 87% or about 30% of the time. The study flagged some 170 TCR beta chains as cytomegalovirus-associated.

The PCR made use of 60 Vbeta and 13 Jbeta primers. TCRdb keeps only in-frame clones here, not all; method: immunoSEQ multiplex PCR. The sample has fewer than 120,000 clones; around 83% are singletons. This receptor was obtained from a woman in her sixties in good health and CMV-seropositive. The chain joins TRBV10-1 to TRBJ2-1; 9 nucleotides align to TRBD2. Sequencing input: PBMCs. The CDR3 here is CATAPGTSNNEQFF. In DNA, the CDR3 is TGCGCCACCGCGCCGGGGACTAGCAACAATGAGCAGTTCTTC.